The 20 T cell receptor beta chains presented below share a single source sample, sequenced in a study of a mutant IDH1 vaccine in newly diagnosed glioma. This sample's time point: week 11, during vaccination. Each dose delivered 300 ug of mutant IDH1 20-mer peptide subcutaneously with imiquimod. The data were produced by immunoSEQ multiplex PCR, yet TCRdb's version contains in-frame clones alone and is incomplete. The table shows 20,000 to 30,000 clones, with around 73% occurring only once. No antigen is known for these receptors. The sample in question was PBMCs, obtained from a glioma patient whose treatment included an IDH1 peptide vaccine. All receptors derive from a woman aged 18-29 years with glioma.

The chain combines TRBV19 with TRBJ2-7; 7 bases agree with TRBD1. This CDR3 has 13 amino acids. Germline V gene sequence: CDR1 LNHDA, CDR2 SQIVND (reference sequence). The V segment lost 4 bases and the J segment 6 bases; nucleotides outside the gene matches: 6. The DNA for the CDR3 is TGTGCCAGTAGTACGGGACAGTATGCCGAGCAGTACTTC. Amino acid sequence: CASSTGQYAEQYF.

The chain carries TRBV5-6 and TRBJ1-5; D not resolved. CDR3 size: 15 residues. Germline V lookup: CDR1 SGHDT, CDR2 YYEEEE. Trimming removed 1 base at V and 4 bases at J, with 12 bases between. CDR3 loop: CASSLFSRANQPQHF. The CDR3 region has the DNA TGTGCCAGCAGCTTGTTCTCGCGGGCTAATCAGCCCCAGCATTTT.

The CDR3 is CASSLVSGDPTDTQYF. The CDR3 DNA reads TGTGCCAGCAGCTTAGTTAGCGGAGACCCCACAGATACGCAGTATTTT. The genes are TRBV7-2 and TRBJ2-3; the D gene is possibly TRBD2 (6 bases). This CDR3 is 16 amino acids long. The germline V gene has CDR1 SGHTA and CDR2 FQGNSA. The ends were cut back, 1 base at V and 2 bases at J, with 13 bases in the middle.

This clone was detected only a few times. This chain links TRBV7-8 with TRBJ2-5; 13 positions match TRBD2. The CDR3 is 17 amino acids. J gave up 4 bases and V 5 bases, and 10 bases lay outside the gene matches. Per the germline V gene, CDR1 is SGHVS and CDR2 is FQNEAQ. CDR3 in DNA: TGTGCCAGCAGCCCACTAGCGGGAGGGCCCTCGTTAGAGACCCAGTACTTC. Its protein is CASSPLAGGPSLETQYF.

The genes are TRBV9 and TRBJ2-7; D is uncertain. The CDR3 contains 15 residues. The germline gives CDR1 SGDLS, CDR2 YYNGEE. The germline V and J ends were trimmed by 0 bases and 3 bases, with 13 bases remaining between them. Written as DNA, the CDR3 is TGTGCCAGCAGCGTAGACGGCAACCTCCACTACGAGCAGTACTTC. Translated, it gives CASSVDGNLHYEQYF.

The rearrangement joins TRBV7-9 to TRBJ1-1; D perhaps matches TRBD1 (5 bases). The CDR3 contains 14 residues. CDR1 and CDR2 from the germline V gene are SEHNR and FQNEAQ (reference sequence). With 5 bases removed from V and 11 bases from J, the gap between germline ends came to 21 bases. The CDR3 DNA follows: TGTGCCAGCAGCCCACAATCGGGGCTGGGGCATGCTTTCTTT. Its translation is CASSPQSGLGHAFF.

This clone was seen a few times. The chain has TRBV30 and TRBJ1-1; D is unresolved. V lost 1 base and J lost 0, with 6 bases in between. The CDR3 has 13 amino acids. The V gene's germline CDR1 is GTSNPN and CDR2 SVGIG (reference sequence). The CDR3 DNA reads TGTGCCTGGAGTGCCAGTTTGAACACTGAAGCTTTCTTT. Amino acids: CAWSASLNTEAFF.

The sample holds one count of this clone. The chain uses TRBV2 and TRBJ2-2, with 12 bases lining up with TRBD2. The junction had 4 bases not matched to a gene; V was cut back by 4 bases and J by 7 bases. Germline CDR1 reads SNHLY; CDR2 reads FYNNEI. This CDR3 has 15 residues. The CDR3 spells CASSATSGSYGELFF. The DNA for the CDR3 is TGTGCCAGCAGTGCGACTAGCGGGAGTTACGGGGAGCTGTTTTTT.

The chain links TRBV10-3 to TRBJ2-7; 7 bases map to TRBD2. CDR3 length: 15 amino acids. The germline V gene encodes CDR1 ENHRY and CDR2 SYGVKD. J lost 3 bases, V lost 2 bases, and 7 bases had no gene match. The CDR3 nucleotides read TGTGCCATCAGTGAGGGCCCCGGGGGGAACTACGAGCAGTACTTC. Translated, it gives CAISEGPGGNYEQYF.

This chain uses TRBV7-9 with TRBJ1-2; D not resolved. Trimming took 5 bases from V and 6 from J, leaving 10 bases between them. The CDR3 is 12 amino acids. Per germline, CDR1 SEHNR and CDR2 FQNEAQ (reference sequence). The CDR3 region has the DNA TGTGCCAGCAGCGGTTGGGATCATGGCTACACCTTC. Translation gives CASSGWDHGYTF.

The rearrangement joins TRBV27 to TRBJ2-7; D remains ambiguous. The length of the CDR3 is 12 residues. CDR1 and CDR2 from the germline V gene are MNHEY and SMNVEV (reference sequence). V lost 6 bases to trimming and J lost 0 bases, with 6 bases between them. CDR3 in DNA: TGTGCCAGCAGAAGATACTCCTACGAGCAGTACTTC. Its protein product is CASRRYSYEQYF.

J is TRBJ1-4 and V is TRBV5-1; D possibly corresponds to TRBD1 (6 bases). Germline V CDR1 and CDR2: SGHRS, YFSETQ. CDR3 length equals 13 residues. Between the trimmed V and J ends, which lost 4 bases and 5 bases, there was a span of 9 bases. The CDR3 is CASSVGQNEKLFF. DNA for the CDR3: TGCGCCAGCAGCGTCGGACAGAATGAAAAACTGTTTTTT.

This clone was observed a handful of times. The chain links TRBV11-2 to TRBJ2-7; D is uncertain. Deletions cut 5 bases from V and 0 bases from J, with 5 bases between. CDR3 length equals 12 residues. The V gene's germline CDR1 is SGHAT and CDR2 FQNNGV. In DNA, the CDR3 is TGTGCCAGCAGCCTAAACTCCTACGAGCAGTACTTC. Amino acids: CASSLNSYEQYF.

V is TRBV7-9 and J is TRBJ2-2; no definite D call. In germline, CDR1 is SEHNR, CDR2 FQNEAQ (reference sequence). The CDR3 is made up of 14 amino acids. V lost 0 bases and J 5 bases, leaving 7 bases between the germline ends. In DNA, the CDR3 is TGTGCCAGCAGCTTAGCAGTAAGAACCGGGGAGCTGTTTTTT. Translation gives CASSLAVRTGELFF.

Only one count was recorded for this clone. V is TRBV5-4 and J is TRBJ2-2; tentative D call: TRBD1 (6 bases). Trimming pared 4 bases from V and 5 bases from J, leaving 9 bases between. The CDR3 length is 13 residues. Germline values: CDR1 SGHNT, CDR2 YYREEE (reference sequence). The CDR3 loop reads CASSATGTGELFF. The CDR3 nucleotides read TGTGCCAGCAGCGCTACAGGGACCGGGGAGCTGTTTTTT.

This rearrangement joins TRBV14 to TRBJ1-5, with D possibly matching TRBD1 (6 bases). Germline CDR1 is SGHDN and CDR2 is FVKESK. V gave up 9 bases and J gave up 0 bases, with 15 bases separating them. CDR3 length: 15 residues. CDR3 bases: TGTGCCAGAGGCGACAGGAGCAATAGCAATCAGCCCCAGCATTTT. Protein sequence: CARGDRSNSNQPQHF.

Notes on this clone: At the DNA level, this CDR3 is encoded by other sequences in the same sample as well. V and J are TRBV18 and TRBJ1-2; tentative D call: TRBD1 (5 bases). The germline V and J ends were trimmed by 0 bases and 2 bases, with 7 bases remaining between them. This CDR3 has 14 residues. The V gene's germline CDR1 is KGHSH and CDR2 LQKENI. CDR3 amino acids: CASSPPGTNYGYTF. The CDR3 coding sequence is TGTGCCAGCTCACCACCCGGGACCAACTATGGCTACACCTTC.

The chain uses TRBV7-9 and TRBJ2-1; D may correspond to TRBD1 or TRBD2 (5 bases each). There are 12 residues in the CDR3. Trimming left V 4 bases short and J 9 bases short, with 10 bases between. Germline CDR1 SEHNR, CDR2 FQNEAQ (reference sequence). The CDR3 sequence is CASSSTGTEQFF. The CDR3 nucleotides read TGTGCCAGCAGCTCGACCGGGACTGAGCAGTTCTTC.

This clone qualifies as medium-sized (0.01 to 0.1%). J is TRBJ2-2 and V is TRBV2; 9 nucleotides match TRBD1. CDR1 and CDR2 (germline): SNHLY, FYNNEI. The CDR3 is 14 amino acids. Trimming took 7 bases from V and 5 from J; bases not matched to a gene: 5. The CDR3 is CASTGQGLTGELFF. The CDR3 DNA follows: TGTGCCAGCACGGGACAGGGATTAACCGGGGAGCTGTTTTTT.

The chain combines TRBV29-1 with TRBJ2-3, with 8 bases aligning to TRBD2. Per the germline V gene, CDR1 is SQVTM and CDR2 is ANQGSEA. V shed 6 bases and J 8 bases; nucleotides not matched to a gene: 10. This CDR3 is 13 amino acids long. The CDR3 reads CSVGGGRFTTQYF. CDR3 DNA: TGCAGCGTGGGCGGCGGGAGGTTCACTACGCAGTATTTT.